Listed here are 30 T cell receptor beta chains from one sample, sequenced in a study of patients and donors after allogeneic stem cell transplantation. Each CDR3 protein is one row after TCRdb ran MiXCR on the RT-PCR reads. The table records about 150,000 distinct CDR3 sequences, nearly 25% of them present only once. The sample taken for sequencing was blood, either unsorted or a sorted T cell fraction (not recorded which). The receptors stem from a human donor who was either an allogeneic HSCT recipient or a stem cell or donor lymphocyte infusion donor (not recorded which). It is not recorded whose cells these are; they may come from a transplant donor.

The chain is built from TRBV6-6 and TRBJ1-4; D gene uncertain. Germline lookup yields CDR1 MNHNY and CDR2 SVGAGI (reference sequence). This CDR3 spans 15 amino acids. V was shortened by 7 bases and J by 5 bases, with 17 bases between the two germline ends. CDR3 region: CASTPRVQSNEKLFF. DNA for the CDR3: TGTGCCAGCACCCCCCGCGTGCAGAGCAATGAAAAACTGTTTTTT.

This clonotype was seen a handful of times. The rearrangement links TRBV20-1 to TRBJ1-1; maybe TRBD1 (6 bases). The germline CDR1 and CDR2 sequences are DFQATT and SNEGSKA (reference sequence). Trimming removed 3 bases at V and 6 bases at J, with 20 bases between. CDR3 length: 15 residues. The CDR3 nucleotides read TGCAGTGCTAGCTACCGTGGGGGGGCAGTCGCTGAAGCTTTCTTT. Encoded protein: CSASYRGGAVAEAFF.

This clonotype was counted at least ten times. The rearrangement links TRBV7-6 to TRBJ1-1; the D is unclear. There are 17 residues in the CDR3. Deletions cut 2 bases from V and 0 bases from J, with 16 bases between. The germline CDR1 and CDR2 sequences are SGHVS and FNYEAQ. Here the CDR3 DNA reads TGTGCCAGCAGCTTATTCGCTAGCCGAGGAGTGAACACTGAAGCTTTCTTT. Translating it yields CASSLFASRGVNTEAFF.

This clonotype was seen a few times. CDR3 coding DNA: TGTGCCAGCAGCTTACGAACAGGGATCGCCATTTTGAACACTGAAGCTTTCTTT. Translated, it gives CASSLRTGIAILNTEAFF. The genes are TRBV7-9 and TRBJ1-1, with TRBD1 as a possible D gene (6 bases). This CDR3 is 18 amino acids long. V was trimmed by 2 bases and J by 0 bases, leaving 19 bases between them. The germline CDR1 and CDR2 sequences are SEHNR and FQNEAQ (reference sequence).

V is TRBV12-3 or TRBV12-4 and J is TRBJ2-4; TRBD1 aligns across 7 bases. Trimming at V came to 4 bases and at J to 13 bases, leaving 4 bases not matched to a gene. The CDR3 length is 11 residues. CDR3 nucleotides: TGTGCCAGCAGTTCAGGACAGGAACAGTACTTC. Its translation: CASSSGQEQYF.

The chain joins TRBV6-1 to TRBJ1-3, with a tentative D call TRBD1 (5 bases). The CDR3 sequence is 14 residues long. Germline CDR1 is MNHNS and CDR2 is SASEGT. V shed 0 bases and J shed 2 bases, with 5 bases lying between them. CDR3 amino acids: CASSEAGAGNTIYF. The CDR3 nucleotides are TGTGCCAGCAGTGAAGCAGGGGCTGGAAACACCATATATTTT.

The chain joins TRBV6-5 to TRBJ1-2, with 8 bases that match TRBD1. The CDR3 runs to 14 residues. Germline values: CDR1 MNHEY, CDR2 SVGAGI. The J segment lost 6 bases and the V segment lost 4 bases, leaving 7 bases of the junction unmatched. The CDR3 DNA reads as TGTGCCAGCAGTTCATACCAGGGGGCGGATGGCTACACCTTC. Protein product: CASSSYQGADGYTF.

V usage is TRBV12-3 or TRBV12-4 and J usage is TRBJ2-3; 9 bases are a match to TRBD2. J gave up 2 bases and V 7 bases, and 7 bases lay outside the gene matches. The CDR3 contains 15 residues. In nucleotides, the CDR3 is TGTGCCAGCACCCCTCTAGCGGGGCTCACAGATACGCAGTATTTT. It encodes CASTPLAGLTDTQYF.

This CDR3 reads CASSHLVNGFYNEQFF. The CDR3 DNA is TGTGCCAGCAGCCACCTTGTAAACGGTTTCTACAATGAGCAGTTCTTC. This chain connects TRBV7-9 to TRBJ2-1; D is uncertain. CDR1 and CDR2 from the germline V gene are SEHNR and FQNEAQ (reference sequence). The CDR3 is 16 amino acids. The V end lost 5 bases, the J end lost 3 bases, and 17 bases lay between the germline ends.

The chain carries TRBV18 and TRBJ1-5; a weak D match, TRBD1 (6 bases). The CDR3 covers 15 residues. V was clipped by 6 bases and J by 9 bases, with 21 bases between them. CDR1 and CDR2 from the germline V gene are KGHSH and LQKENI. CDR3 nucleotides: TGTGCCAGCTCTCCGATGGACAGCCTCAATTCGCCCCAGCATTTT. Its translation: CASSPMDSLNSPQHF.

The DNA of the CDR3 is TGTGCCAGCAAGGGCAGGGGGCTTAACCCCAATTCACCCCTCCACTTT. Its protein is CASKGRGLNPNSPLHF. The chain couples TRBV12-3 or TRBV12-4 to TRBJ1-6; 8 positions agree with TRBD1. The CDR3 is 16 amino acids. V was clipped by 7 bases and J by 7 bases; unmatched bases: 12.

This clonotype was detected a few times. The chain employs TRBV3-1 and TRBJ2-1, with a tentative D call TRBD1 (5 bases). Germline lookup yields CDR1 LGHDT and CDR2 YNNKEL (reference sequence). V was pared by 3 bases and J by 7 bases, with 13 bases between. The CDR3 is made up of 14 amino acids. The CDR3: CASSHPPSGNEQFF. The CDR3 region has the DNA TGTGCCAGCAGCCATCCCCCGTCAGGGAATGAGCAGTTCTTC.

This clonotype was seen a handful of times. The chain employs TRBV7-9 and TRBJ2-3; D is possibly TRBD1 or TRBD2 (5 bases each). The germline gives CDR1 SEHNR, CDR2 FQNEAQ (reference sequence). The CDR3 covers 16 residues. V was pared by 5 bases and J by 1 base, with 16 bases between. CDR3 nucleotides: TGTGCCAGCAGCCCTCCTTGGGACGAGGGCACAGATACGCAGTATTTT. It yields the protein CASSPPWDEGTDTQYF.

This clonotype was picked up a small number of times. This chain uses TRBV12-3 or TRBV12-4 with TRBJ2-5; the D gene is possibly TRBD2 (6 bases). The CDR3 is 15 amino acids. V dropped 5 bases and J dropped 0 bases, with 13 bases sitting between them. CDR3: CASSNLRGYQETQYF. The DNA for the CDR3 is TGTGCCAGCAGTAACCTTCGGGGGTACCAAGAGACCCAGTACTTC.

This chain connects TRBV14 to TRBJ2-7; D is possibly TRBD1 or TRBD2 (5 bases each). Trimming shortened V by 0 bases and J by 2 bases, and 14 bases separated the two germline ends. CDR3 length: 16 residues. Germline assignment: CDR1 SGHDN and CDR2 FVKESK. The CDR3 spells CASSQDQGPYTYEQYF. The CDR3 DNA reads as TGTGCCAGCAGCCAAGATCAGGGACCATACACCTACGAGCAGTACTTC.

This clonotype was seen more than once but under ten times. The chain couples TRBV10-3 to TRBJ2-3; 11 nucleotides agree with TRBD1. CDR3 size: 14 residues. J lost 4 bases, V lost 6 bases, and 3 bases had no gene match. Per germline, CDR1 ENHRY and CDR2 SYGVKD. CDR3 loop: CAIRDRGLSDTQYF. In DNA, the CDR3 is TGTGCCATCAGGGACAGGGGGCTCTCAGATACGCAGTATTTT.

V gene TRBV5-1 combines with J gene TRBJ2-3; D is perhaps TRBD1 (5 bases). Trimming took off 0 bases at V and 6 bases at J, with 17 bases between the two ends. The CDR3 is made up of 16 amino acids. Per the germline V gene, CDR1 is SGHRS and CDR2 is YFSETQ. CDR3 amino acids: CASSLAYRTALDTQYF. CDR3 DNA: TGCGCCAGCAGCTTGGCGTACAGGACGGCTTTGGATACGCAGTATTTT.

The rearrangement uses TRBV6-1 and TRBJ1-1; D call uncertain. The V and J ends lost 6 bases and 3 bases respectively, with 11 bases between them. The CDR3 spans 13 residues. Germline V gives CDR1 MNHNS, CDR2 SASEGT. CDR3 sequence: CASRTPFYTEAFF. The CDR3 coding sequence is TGTGCCAGCAGGACCCCATTTTACACTGAAGCTTTCTTT.

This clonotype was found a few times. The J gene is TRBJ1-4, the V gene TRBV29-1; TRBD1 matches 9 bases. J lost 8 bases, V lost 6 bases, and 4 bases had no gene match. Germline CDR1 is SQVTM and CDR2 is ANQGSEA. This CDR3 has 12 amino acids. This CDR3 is CSVGQGGEKLFF. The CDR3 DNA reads TGCAGCGTGGGACAGGGTGGCGAAAAACTGTTTTTT.

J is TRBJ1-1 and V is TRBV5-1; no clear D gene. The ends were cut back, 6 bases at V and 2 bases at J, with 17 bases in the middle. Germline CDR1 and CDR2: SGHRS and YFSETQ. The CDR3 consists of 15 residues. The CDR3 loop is CASMTTTGINTEAFF. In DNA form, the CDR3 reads TGCGCCAGCATGACCACAACGGGAATCAACACTGAAGCTTTCTTT. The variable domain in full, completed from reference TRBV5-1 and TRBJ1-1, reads KAGVTQTPRYLIKTRGQQVTLSCSPISGHRSVSWYQQTPGQGLQFLFEYFSETQRNKGNFPGRFSGRQFSNSRSEMNVSTLELGDSALYLCASMTTTGINTEAFFGQGTRLTVV.

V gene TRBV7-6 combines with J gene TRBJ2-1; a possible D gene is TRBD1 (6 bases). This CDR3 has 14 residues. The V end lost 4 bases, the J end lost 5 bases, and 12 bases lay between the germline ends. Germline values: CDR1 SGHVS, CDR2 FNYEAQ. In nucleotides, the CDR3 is TGTGCCAGCAGCTCTAGGACAGCAGACAATGAGCAGTTCTTC. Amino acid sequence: CASSSRTADNEQFF.

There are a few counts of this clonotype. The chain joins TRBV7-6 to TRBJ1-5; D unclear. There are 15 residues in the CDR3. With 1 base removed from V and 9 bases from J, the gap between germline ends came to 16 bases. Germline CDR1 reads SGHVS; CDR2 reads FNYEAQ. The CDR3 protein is CASSLGPASERPQHF. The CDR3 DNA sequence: TGTGCCAGCAGCTTAGGTCCCGCCAGTGAGCGGCCCCAGCATTTT.

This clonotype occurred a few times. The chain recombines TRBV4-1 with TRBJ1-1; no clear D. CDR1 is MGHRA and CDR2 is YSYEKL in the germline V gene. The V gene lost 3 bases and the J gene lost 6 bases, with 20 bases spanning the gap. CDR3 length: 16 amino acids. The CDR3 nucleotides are TGCGCCAGCAGCCAGGTTTTAGCGGGTGGGCTGGCTGAAGCTTTCTTT. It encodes CASSQVLAGGLAEAFF.

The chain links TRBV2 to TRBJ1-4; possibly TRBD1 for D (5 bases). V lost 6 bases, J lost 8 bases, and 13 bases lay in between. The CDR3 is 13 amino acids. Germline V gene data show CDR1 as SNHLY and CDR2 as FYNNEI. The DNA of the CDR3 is TGTGCCAGCAGGGGACCCCTAGGGGAAAAACTGTTTTTT. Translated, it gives CASRGPLGEKLFF.

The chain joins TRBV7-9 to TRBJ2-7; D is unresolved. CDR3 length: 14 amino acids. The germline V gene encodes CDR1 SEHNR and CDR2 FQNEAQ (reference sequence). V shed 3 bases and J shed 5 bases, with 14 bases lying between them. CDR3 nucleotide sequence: TGTGCCAGCAGCTTCGTGCAGGTTGTCGACGAGCAGTACTTC. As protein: CASSFVQVVDEQYF.

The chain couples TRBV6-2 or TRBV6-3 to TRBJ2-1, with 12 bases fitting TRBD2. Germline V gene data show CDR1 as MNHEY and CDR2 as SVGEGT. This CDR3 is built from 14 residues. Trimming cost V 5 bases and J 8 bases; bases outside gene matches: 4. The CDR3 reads CASSPGLAGYEQFF. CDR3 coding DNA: TGTGCCAGCAGTCCCGGACTAGCGGGATATGAGCAGTTCTTC.

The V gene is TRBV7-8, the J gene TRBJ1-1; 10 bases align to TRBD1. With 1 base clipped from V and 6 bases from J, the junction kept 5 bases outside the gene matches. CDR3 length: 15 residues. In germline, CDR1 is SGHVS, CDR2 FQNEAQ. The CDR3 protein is CASSLGTGGSPEAFF. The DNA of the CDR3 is TGTGCCAGCAGCTTAGGGACAGGGGGATCTCCTGAAGCTTTCTTT. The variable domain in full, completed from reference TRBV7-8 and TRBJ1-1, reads GAGVSQSPRYKVAKRGQDVALRCDPISGHVSLFWYQQALGQGPEFLTYFQNEAQLDKSGLPSDRFFAERPEGSVSTLKIQRTQQEDSAVYLCASSLGTGGSPEAFFGQGTRLTVV.

CDR3 region: CATSRKFYEQYF. The DNA of the CDR3 is TGTGCCACCAGCAGAAAATTCTACGAGCAGTACTTC. The chain combines TRBV15 with TRBJ2-7; D unresolved. The germline V and J ends were trimmed by 2 bases and 3 bases, with 5 bases remaining between them. This CDR3 has 12 residues. Germline CDR1 is LNHNV and CDR2 is YYDKDF (reference sequence).

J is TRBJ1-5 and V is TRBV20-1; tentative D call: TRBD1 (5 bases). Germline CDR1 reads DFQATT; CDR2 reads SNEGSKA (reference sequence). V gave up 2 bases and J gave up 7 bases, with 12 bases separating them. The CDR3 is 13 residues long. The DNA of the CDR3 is TGCAGTGCTAGAAACGGGACTGGGCAGCCCCAGCATTTT. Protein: CSARNGTGQPQHF.

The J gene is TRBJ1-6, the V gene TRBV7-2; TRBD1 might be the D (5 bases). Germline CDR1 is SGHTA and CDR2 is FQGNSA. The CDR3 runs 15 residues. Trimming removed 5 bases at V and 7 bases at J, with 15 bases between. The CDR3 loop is CASSVRVESNSPLHF. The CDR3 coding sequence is TGTGCCAGCAGCGTCAGGGTGGAGAGCAATTCACCCCTCCACTTT.